Sequencing of this T cell receptor beta chain was carried out in a study of T cells after yellow fever vaccination (dated by TCRdb to the late 2010s). Study-wide context: The SMART-Seq v4 Ultra Low Input RNA kit was used to prepare libraries from fractions with low cell numbers. To follow T-cell clones before and after both primary and booster YFV17D yellow fever vaccination, bulk TCR alpha and beta repertoires underwent longitudinal sequencing. The cohort comprised two healthy male donors, one aged 18 to 29 and one aged 30 to 40 years. Bulk PBMC replicates and cell subsets were isolated from blood drawn at multiple timepoints before and after both primary and secondary immunization.

Note on this clonotype: The antigen it binds to is not known. Within one base of it there is no much larger clone, and no base qualities were kept.

V is shortened by 3 bases, J by 3 bases, and the region joining them spans 16 bases. The CDR3 holds 16 amino acids from the cysteine to the phenylalanine. The read is trimmed to its CDR3 DNA, 48 bases read in frame from base 1. Reading the germline V gene gives CDR1 SGHRS and CDR2 YFSETQ. The investigation overall reported the following: The secondary T-cell response was weaker than the primary response but faster, peaking on day 5 instead of day 15. Only a couple of donors were included in the study, so the extent to which the findings can be generalized is limited. A small share of clonotypes occurred in both CD4 and CD8 compartments, likely arising from convergent recombination. FACS-sorted repertoires could contain abundant contaminating clonotypes from the bulk population, so computational filtering was required. Most clones expanded after primary vaccination were re-detected after the booster (almost 98% of CD4 and about nine tenths of CD8), suggesting broad memory maintenance.

The sample's treatment or condition label, decoded: live attenuated yellow fever vaccine strain. PBMCs were isolated from peripheral blood using a standard Ficoll-Paque protocol. Dynabeads CD4 and CD8 positive selection kits were used to isolate CD4 and CD8 T-cell fractions. RNA was extracted with TriZol from bulk PBMCs, CD4 and CD8 fractions, and dextramer-positive and dextramer-negative fractions. For sequencing, an Illumina NovaSeq 6000 was employed. TCR cDNA was made using 5'RACE template switching, a step that added a universal primer site and unique molecular identifiers. cDNA synthesis was primed from both the TCR alpha and TCR beta constant segments. Libraries were amplified in two PCR steps, with sample barcodes and sequencing adapters added in the second step. Sequencing of the libraries was done on either Illumina HiSeq 2500 (2x100 bp) or NovaSeq (2x150 bp). Under the source paper's analysis protocol: MIGEC handled demultiplexing of reads and collapsing into UMI consensus sequences, while MiXCR performed V(D)J alignment. Vaccine-responding clonotypes were identified with edgeR using replicate PBMC samples, with FDR below 0.01 and a log2 fold change above 5 up to day 15 being required. Each bulk clonotype was labeled CD4 or CD8 based on which sequenced repertoire, CD4 or CD8, contained the clonotype at higher abundance. TCRdb took the public reads, trimmed them with fastp at Q25, ran MiXCR for clone calling and kept in-frame beta chains. One record per CDR3 amino acid sequence lists the most common genes and DNA. The V and J calls reflect TCRdb's pipeline rather than the authors' work. Counted in this sample were 250,000 to 300,000 distinct CDR3 sequences; roughly 8.7% of them appeared once. Of the sample, 3% to 4% is held by the ten largest clones.

The source was CD4+ T cells sorted from PBMCs, collected 5 days after the yellow fever booster vaccination. The sequence links TRBV5-1 to TRBJ2-1; the D gene assignment is perhaps TRBD1 or TRBD2, with each matching 5 bases. The origin of this receptor is a man aged 18 to 30 who received the YFV17D yellow fever vaccine. The DNA is TGCGCCAGCAGCTACTTAAGGGGACCCGACTACAATGAGCAGTTCTTC. Its protein product is CASSYLRGPDYNEQFF.